Shown below are 26 T cell receptor beta chains from a single sample sequenced in a study of shared clonotypes between healthy human individuals. Sequenced by immunoSEQ multiplex PCR; TCRdb stores in-frame clones only, minus some. The sample has around 1.1 million clones, approximately 80% seen once. The sample was memory CD4+ T cells from PBMCs. Subset: CD45RA-negative fraction. The receptor source for this set is a man in his late teens or twenties in good health. Some clones in this sample may be carry-over from other donors' samples.

This chain uses TRBV6-5 with TRBJ2-2; 10 nucleotides match TRBD1. CDR3 length equals 15 residues. The V gene's germline CDR1 is MNHEY and CDR2 SVGAGI. The trim removed 2 bases at V and 4 bases at J, leaving 1 base unmatched. This CDR3 reads CASSYGTGVTGELFF. The CDR3 region has the DNA TGTGCCAGCAGTTACGGGACAGGGGTCACCGGGGAGCTGTTTTTT.

V usage is TRBV19 and J usage is TRBJ2-2, with D uncertain. The ends were cut back, 5 bases at V and 3 bases at J, with 13 bases in the middle. The CDR3 sequence is 15 residues long. Germline V gene data show CDR1 as LNHDA and CDR2 as SQIVND (reference sequence). CDR3 bases: TGTGCCAGTAGTGTTTCAACCGGTTACACCGGGGAGCTGTTTTTT. Translated, it gives CASSVSTGYTGELFF.

CDR3 sequence: CASSPAGGQTEAFF. CDR3 in DNA: TGTGCCAGCAGCCCGGCCGGGGGCCAGACTGAAGCTTTCTTT. J is TRBJ1-1 and V is TRBV5-4; maybe TRBD1 (6 bases). This CDR3 contains 14 residues. Looked up from germline, CDR1 is SGHNT and CDR2 is YYREEE (reference sequence). Trimming shortened V by 4 bases and J by 5 bases, and 15 bases separated the two germline ends.

The V call is TRBV6-7, the J call TRBJ2-7, with 11 bases that match TRBD2. TRBV6-7 is an open reading frame, and its role is uncertain. V was pared by 2 bases and J by 3 bases, with 0 bases of the junction left unmatched. The CDR3 totals 14 residues. CDR3 bases: TGTGCCAGCAGTTACGGGACTAGCGGCTACGAGCAGTACTTC. Translated: CASSYGTSGYEQYF.

As to this clone: The same CDR3 arises from other DNA sequences in this sample as well. The V and J genes are TRBV18 and TRBJ1-2; D may be TRBD1 (6 bases). Germline V gene sequence: CDR1 KGHSH, CDR2 LQKENI. This CDR3 is built from 14 residues. V was shortened by 6 bases and J by 2 bases, with 13 bases between the two germline ends. The CDR3 loop is CASSPPQGNYGYTF. The DNA of the CDR3 is TGTGCCAGCTCGCCTCCACAGGGAAACTATGGCTACACCTTC.

The table lists this clone with a few counts. The chain recombines TRBV6-4 with TRBJ2-3; 7 bases align to TRBD2. The CDR3 extends over 15 amino acids. J gave up 4 bases and V 6 bases, and 10 bases lay outside the gene matches. From germline, CDR1 is MRHNA and CDR2 SNTAGT. In nucleotides, the CDR3 is TGTGCCAGCAGCCCCGTGGGAGGGGCAGCAGATACGCAGTATTTT. Translation gives CASSPVGGAADTQYF.

The rearrangement joins TRBV6-1 to TRBJ2-7; D unclear. The length of the CDR3 is 15 residues. The germline gives CDR1 MNHNS, CDR2 SASEGT. V was trimmed by 6 bases and J by 0 bases, leaving 15 bases between them. The CDR3 region is CASSPERALSYEQYF. The CDR3 nucleotides read TGTGCCAGCAGCCCGGAAAGGGCCCTCTCCTACGAGCAGTACTTC.

This sequence joins TRBV27 and TRBJ2-4, with D possibly matching TRBD2 (6 bases). The CDR3 length is 15 residues. Germline V gives CDR1 MNHEY, CDR2 SMNVEV (reference sequence). Trimming removed 4 bases at V and 7 bases at J, with 17 bases between. CDR3 coding DNA: TGTGCCAGCAGTTCCTTCCGGGACTCCGGTAACATTCAGTACTTC. Encoded protein: CASSSFRDSGNIQYF.

The V call is TRBV11-3, the J call TRBJ2-7, with 8 bases aligning to TRBD1. The germline V gene encodes CDR1 SGHNT and CDR2 YENEEA. The CDR3 spans 14 residues. Trimming removed 5 bases from V and 5 bases from J; junction bases left unmatched: 8. The chain's CDR3 is CASSNQDRANEQYF. CDR3 nucleotide sequence: TGTGCCAGCAGCAATCAGGACAGGGCTAACGAGCAGTACTTC.

This clone was detected a few times. The chain couples TRBV5-1 to TRBJ2-3; 8 nucleotides align to TRBD2. The J segment lost 3 bases and the V segment lost 5 bases, leaving 8 bases of the junction unmatched. The CDR3 runs 15 residues. Germline CDR1 is SGHRS and CDR2 is YFSETQ. The DNA for the CDR3 is TGCGCCAGCAGTCCCGGGAGGGCCGGGACAGATACGCAGTATTTT. Translation: CASSPGRAGTDTQYF.

The chain uses TRBV7-8 and TRBJ1-1; no reliable D call. The CDR3 has 13 amino acids. The germline V and J ends were trimmed by 2 bases and 2 bases, with 6 bases remaining between them. Germline values: CDR1 SGHVS, CDR2 FQNEAQ. CDR3 amino acids: CASSLSLNTEAFF. The CDR3 DNA sequence: TGTGCCAGCAGCTTATCTCTAAACACTGAAGCTTTCTTT.

Concerning this clone itself: This could be a read error, since a much larger clone is one nucleotide away. This chain links TRBV30 with TRBJ1-1; weak D call: TRBD1 (6 bases). This CDR3 comprises 14 residues. Germline CDR1 and CDR2: GTSNPN and SVGIG (reference sequence). The CDR3 coding sequence is TGTGCCTGGAGCGGACAGACGATGAACACTGAAGCTTTATTT. Amino acids: CAWSGQTMNTEALF.

This chain joins TRBV28 and TRBJ2-5; 10 bases are a match to TRBD2. V shed 4 bases and J 5 bases; nucleotides not matched to a gene: 10. The CDR3 runs 16 residues. The germline CDR1 and CDR2 sequences are MDHEN and SYDVKM. DNA of the CDR3: TGTGCCAGCAGTTCGCCTAGCGGGGGTAAGCGGGAGACCCAGTACTTC. This encodes CASSSPSGGKRETQYF.

The chain combines TRBV20-1 with TRBJ1-5; D remains ambiguous. The CDR3 is 10 residues long. Trimming pared 3 bases from V and 7 bases from J, leaving 4 bases between. Germline CDR1 is DFQATT and CDR2 is SNEGSKA (reference sequence). The CDR3 sequence: CSASEQPQHF. DNA for the CDR3: TGCAGTGCTAGTGAGCAGCCCCAGCATTTT.

Notes on this clone: A single base separates this from a much larger clone, so it may be a read error. This chain links TRBV4-1 with TRBJ2-7, with a possible D match to TRBD2 (5 bases). The CDR3 consists of 16 residues. The V end lost 0 bases, the J end lost 6 bases, and 18 bases lay between the germline ends. Germline V gene data show CDR1 as MGHRA and CDR2 as YSYEKL. The CDR3 nucleotides read TGCGCCAGCAGCCAAGACTCAAGGACGCAGAGCGGCGAGCAGTACTTC. This codes for CASSQDSRTQSGEQYF.

The gene calls are TRBV19 and TRBJ1-1; 7 bases align to TRBD1. Germline V gives CDR1 LNHDA, CDR2 SQIVND (reference sequence). V shed 7 bases and J 5 bases; nucleotides not matched to a gene: 13. The CDR3 length is 15 residues. CDR3 nucleotide sequence: TGTGCCAGTACGAAGGACAGGTCTGTATGGACTGAAGCTTTCTTT. It specifies CASTKDRSVWTEAFF. Combining the CDR3 with reference TRBV19 and TRBJ1-1 gives the whole variable domain DGGITQSPKYLFRKEGQNVTLSCEQNLNHDAMYWYRQDPGQGLRLIYYSQIVNDFQKGDIAEGYSVSREKKESFPLTVTSAQKNPTAFYLCASTKDRSVWTEAFFGQGTRLTVV.

This clone was picked up one time. This sequence joins TRBV30 and TRBJ1-6; D may be TRBD1 (6 bases). This CDR3 comprises 15 residues. Germline CDR1 reads GTSNPN; CDR2 reads SVGIG (reference sequence). Trimming cost V 0 bases and J 7 bases, with 13 bases left between them. The CDR3 here is CAWSVMGAGNSPLHF. As DNA, the CDR3 is TGTGCCTGGAGTGTAATGGGGGCCGGGAATTCACCCCTCCACTTT.

This sequence joins TRBV11-3 and TRBJ1-1; D is perhaps TRBD1 (6 bases). The V gene's germline CDR1 is SGHNT and CDR2 YENEEA. Trimming shortened V by 5 bases and J by 0 bases, and 10 bases separated the two germline ends. The CDR3 is made up of 14 amino acids. CDR3 sequence (DNA): TGTGCCAGCAGCCCGGGACACCTGAACACTGAAGCTTTCTTT. Translated: CASSPGHLNTEAFF.

The chain joins TRBV7-3 to TRBJ2-3, with 9 positions matching TRBD2. This CDR3 has 16 amino acids. CDR1 and CDR2 from the germline V gene are SGHTA and FQGTGA. V was pared by 5 bases and J by 1 base, with 7 bases of the junction left unmatched. CDR3 DNA: TGTGCCAGCAGCCCCGGGACTAGCCAAGGCACAGATACGCAGTATTTT. This gives the protein CASSPGTSQGTDTQYF.

This clone appeared many times. The chain links TRBV15 to TRBJ2-7; 7 bases agree with TRBD2. The length of the CDR3 is 14 residues. The junction had 3 bases not matched to a gene; V was cut back by 1 base and J by 3 bases. Germline V gene lookup returns CDR1 LNHNV and CDR2 YYDKDF (reference sequence). The CDR3 DNA is TGTGCCACCAGCAGAGGACTAGCAGGCTACGAGCAGTACTTC. Its translation: CATSRGLAGYEQYF.

This clone appeared once. It may be a read error: a sequence one base away is much more abundant. Other DNA sequences in this sample translate to the same CDR3. This sequence joins TRBV1 and TRBJ1-2. TRBV1 is marked as a pseudogene. CDR3 length equals 13 residues. CDR3 sequence reads: CTSIVRKTYGYTF. CDR3 nucleotides: TGCACCAGCATTGTGCGGAAGACCTATGGCTACACCTTC.

This clone was detected a few times. The sample carries other DNA sequences with the same CDR3. The chain uses TRBV5-1 and TRBJ1-4, with TRBD1 matching over 9 bases. The CDR3 sequence is 14 residues long. Germline lookup yields CDR1 SGHRS and CDR2 YFSETQ. V shed 2 bases, J shed 8 bases, and the junction held 4 bases outside the gene matches. DNA of the CDR3: TGCGCCAGCAGCTTCGGGACAGGGAACGAAAAACTGTTTTTT. This encodes CASSFGTGNEKLFF.

The chain joins TRBV6-5 to TRBJ2-7, with 7 bases aligning to TRBD1. Germline CDR1 reads MNHEY; CDR2 reads SVGAGI. The CDR3 is made up of 14 amino acids. J gave up 6 bases and V 6 bases, and 11 bases lay outside the gene matches. The CDR3: CASRRGGSVSEQYF. CDR3 nucleotides: TGTGCCAGCAGAAGAGGGGGCTCCGTGAGCGAGCAGTACTTC.

This clone was detected a few times. The chain carries TRBV7-2 and TRBJ1-2, with D perhaps TRBD1 (6 bases). The CDR3 sequence is 15 residues long. Per germline, CDR1 SGHTA and CDR2 FQGNSA. V shed 0 bases and J shed 4 bases, with 12 bases lying between them. The CDR3 sequence: CASSLAGAVIYGYTF. In nucleotides, the CDR3 is TGTGCCAGCAGCTTAGCGGGGGCTGTCATCTATGGCTACACCTTC.

The chain recombines TRBV5-4 with TRBJ2-7; no reliable D call. The length of the CDR3 is 13 residues. From germline, CDR1 is SGHNT and CDR2 YYREEE (reference sequence). V gave up 4 bases and J gave up 0 bases, with 8 bases separating them. As DNA, the CDR3 is TGTGCCAGCAGCCTTACTACCTCCTACGAGCAGTACTTC. Encoded protein: CASSLTTSYEQYF.

Only a few counts were recorded for this clone. The rearrangement uses TRBV7-3 and TRBJ1-2; unclear D gene. The germline V and J ends were trimmed by 5 bases and 6 bases, with 16 bases remaining between them. Germline CDR1 SGHTA, CDR2 FQGTGA. The CDR3 is 14 amino acids. The CDR3 sequence: CASSRTGSEDGYTF. In DNA, the CDR3 is TGTGCCAGCAGCAGAACCGGCAGTGAGGATGGCTACACCTTC.